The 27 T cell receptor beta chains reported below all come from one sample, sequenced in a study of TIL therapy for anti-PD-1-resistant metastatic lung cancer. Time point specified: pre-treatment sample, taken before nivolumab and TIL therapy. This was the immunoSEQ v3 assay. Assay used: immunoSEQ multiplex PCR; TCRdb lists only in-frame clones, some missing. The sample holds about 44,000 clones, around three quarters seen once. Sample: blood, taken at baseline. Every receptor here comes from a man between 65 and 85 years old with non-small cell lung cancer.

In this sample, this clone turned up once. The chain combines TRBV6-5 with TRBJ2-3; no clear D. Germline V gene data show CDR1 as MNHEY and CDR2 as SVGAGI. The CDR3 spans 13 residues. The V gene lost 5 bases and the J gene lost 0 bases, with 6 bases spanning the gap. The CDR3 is CASSIQSTDTQYF. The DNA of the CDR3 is TGTGCCAGCAGTATTCAGAGCACAGATACGCAGTATTTT.

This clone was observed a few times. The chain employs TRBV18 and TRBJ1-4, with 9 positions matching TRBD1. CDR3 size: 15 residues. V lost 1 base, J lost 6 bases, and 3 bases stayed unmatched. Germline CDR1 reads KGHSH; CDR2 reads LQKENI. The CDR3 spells CASSPQQGADEKLFF. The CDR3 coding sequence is TGTGCCAGCTCACCACAACAGGGGGCGGATGAAAAACTGTTTTTT.

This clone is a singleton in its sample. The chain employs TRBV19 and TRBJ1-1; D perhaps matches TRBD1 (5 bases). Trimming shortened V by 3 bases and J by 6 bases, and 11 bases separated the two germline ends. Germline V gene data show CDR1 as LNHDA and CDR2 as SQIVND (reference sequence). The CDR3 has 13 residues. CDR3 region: CASSIAQGAEAFF. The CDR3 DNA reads TGTGCCAGTAGTATTGCCCAGGGAGCTGAAGCTTTCTTT.

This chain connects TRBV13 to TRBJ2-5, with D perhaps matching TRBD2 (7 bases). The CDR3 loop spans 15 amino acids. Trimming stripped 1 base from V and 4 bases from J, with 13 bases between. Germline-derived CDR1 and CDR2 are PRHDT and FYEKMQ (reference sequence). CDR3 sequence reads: CASSLVRGAVETQYF. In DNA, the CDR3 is TGTGCCAGCAGCTTAGTTCGGGGGGCGGTAGAGACCCAGTACTTC. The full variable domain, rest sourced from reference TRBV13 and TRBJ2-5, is AAGVIQSPRHLIKEKRETATLKCYPIPRHDTVYWYQQGPGQDPQFLISFYEKMQSDKGSIPDRFSAQQFSDYHSELNMSSLELGDSALYFCASSLVRGAVETQYFGPGTRLLVL.

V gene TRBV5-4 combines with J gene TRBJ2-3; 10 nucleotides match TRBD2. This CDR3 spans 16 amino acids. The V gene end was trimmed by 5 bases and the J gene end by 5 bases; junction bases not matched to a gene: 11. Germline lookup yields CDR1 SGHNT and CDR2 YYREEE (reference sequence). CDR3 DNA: TGTGCCAGCAGACGGCTAGCGGGAGCCCCGGGAGATACGCAGTATTTT. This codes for CASRRLAGAPGDTQYF. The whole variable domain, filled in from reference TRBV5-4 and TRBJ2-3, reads ETGVTQSPTHLIKTRGQQVTLRCSSQSGHNTVSWYQQALGQGPQFIFQYYREEENGRGNFPPRFSGLQFPNYSSELNVNALELDDSALYLCASRRLAGAPGDTQYFGPGTRLTVL.

DNA of the CDR3: TGTGCCAGCAGTACAGGGGGCTGGGGCAATCAGCCCCAGCATTTT. This translates into CASSTGGWGNQPQHF. The chain uses TRBV28 and TRBJ1-5; TRBD1 matches at 9 bases. The CDR3 covers 15 residues. V lost 5 bases to trimming and J lost 2 bases; unmatched junction nucleotides: 4. Germline V gene data show CDR1 as MDHEN and CDR2 as SYDVKM.

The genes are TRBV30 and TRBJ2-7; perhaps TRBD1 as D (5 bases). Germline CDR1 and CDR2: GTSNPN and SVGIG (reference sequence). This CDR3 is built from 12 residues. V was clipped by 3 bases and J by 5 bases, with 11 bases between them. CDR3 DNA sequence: TGTGCCTGGAGAGGGGCCCCAGACGAGCAGTACTTC. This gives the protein CAWRGAPDEQYF.

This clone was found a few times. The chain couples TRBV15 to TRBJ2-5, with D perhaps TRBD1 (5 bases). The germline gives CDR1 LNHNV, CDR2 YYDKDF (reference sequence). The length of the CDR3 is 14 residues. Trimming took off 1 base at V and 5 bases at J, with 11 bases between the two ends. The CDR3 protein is CATSRGGRAETQYF. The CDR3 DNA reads TGTGCCACCAGCAGAGGGGGCAGGGCGGAGACCCAGTACTTC.

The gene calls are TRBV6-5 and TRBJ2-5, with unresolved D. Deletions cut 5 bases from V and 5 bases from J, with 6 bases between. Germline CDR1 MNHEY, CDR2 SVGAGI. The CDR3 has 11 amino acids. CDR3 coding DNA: TGTGCCAGCAGTCCCGAGGAGACCCAGTACTTC. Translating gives CASSPEETQYF.

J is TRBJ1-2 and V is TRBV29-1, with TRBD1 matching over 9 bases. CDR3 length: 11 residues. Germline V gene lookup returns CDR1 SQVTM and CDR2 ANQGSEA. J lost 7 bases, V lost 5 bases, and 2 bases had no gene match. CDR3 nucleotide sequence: TGCAGCGTTCTGGACAGGGGTGGCTACACCTTC. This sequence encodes CSVLDRGGYTF.

CDR3 residues: CASIRAAGGTEAFF. The CDR3 nucleotides are TGTGCCAGCATAAGGGCGGCTGGGGGCACTGAAGCTTTCTTT. The chain is built from TRBV6-6 and TRBJ1-1, with D tentatively TRBD1 (5 bases). The V gene's germline CDR1 is MNHNY and CDR2 SVGAGI (reference sequence). The CDR3 consists of 14 residues. V was pared by 7 bases and J by 4 bases, with 16 bases between.

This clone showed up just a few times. CDR3 residues: CASSLRTGIQHF. Written as DNA, the CDR3 is TGTGCCAGCAGTCTCAGGACGGGAATACAGCATTTT. V is TRBV28 and J is TRBJ1-5; D remains unclear. Trimming pared 5 bases from V and 13 bases from J, leaving 15 bases between. The CDR3 is 12 amino acids. CDR1 and CDR2 (germline): MDHEN, SYDVKM.

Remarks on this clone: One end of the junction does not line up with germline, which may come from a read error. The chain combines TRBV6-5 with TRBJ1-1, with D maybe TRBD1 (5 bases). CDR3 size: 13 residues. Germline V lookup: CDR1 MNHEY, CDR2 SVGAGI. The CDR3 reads CAISESSDSEAFF. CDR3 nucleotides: TGTGCCATCAGTGAGTCTTCAGACAGTGAAGCTTTCTTT.

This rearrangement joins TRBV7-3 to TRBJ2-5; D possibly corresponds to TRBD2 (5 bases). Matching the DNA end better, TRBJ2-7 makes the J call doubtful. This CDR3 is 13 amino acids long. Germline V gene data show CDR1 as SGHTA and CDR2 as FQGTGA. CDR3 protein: CASSLIEGSEQYF. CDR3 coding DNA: TGTGCCAGCAGCTTAATAGAGGGCTCCGAGCAGTACTTC.

In DNA form, the CDR3 reads TGTGCCAGCAGTTTATCGTTAGCGGGAGGACGATACGAGCAGTACTTC. It specifies CASSLSLAGGRYEQYF. The chain is built from TRBV27 and TRBJ2-7; 10 nucleotides match TRBD2. The CDR3 has 16 amino acids. V shed 0 bases and J 4 bases; nucleotides not matched to a gene: 6. In germline, CDR1 is MNHEY, CDR2 SMNVEV (reference sequence).

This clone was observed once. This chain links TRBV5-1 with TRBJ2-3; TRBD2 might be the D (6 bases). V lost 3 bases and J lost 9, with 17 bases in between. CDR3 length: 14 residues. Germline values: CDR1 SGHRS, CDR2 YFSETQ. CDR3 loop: CASSSGLQRGTQYF. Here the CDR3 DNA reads TGCGCCAGCAGCTCGGGACTCCAAAGGGGAACGCAGTATTTT.

CDR3 in DNA: TGTGCCAGCAGCCCTGGAAGGGTTACGCAGTATTTT. Translated: CASSPGRVTQYF. The chain carries TRBV5-4 and TRBJ2-3; D is undetermined. Germline V gene sequence: CDR1 SGHNT, CDR2 YYREEE (reference sequence). Trimming left V 4 bases short and J 8 bases short, with 11 bases between. The CDR3 extends over 12 amino acids.

For the CDR3, the DNA is TGTGCCAGCAGTGTGTTTGAGGGCCGAGAGACCCAGTACTTC. Its protein product is CASSVFEGRETQYF. The chain recombines TRBV25-1 with TRBJ2-5, with D tentatively TRBD2 (5 bases). Germline V lookup: CDR1 MGHDK, CDR2 SYGVNS. The CDR3 is made up of 14 amino acids. With 4 bases removed from V and 4 bases from J, the gap between germline ends came to 13 bases.

CDR3 nucleotides: TGCGCCAGCAGCTTGGGTACTAGCGGGAGTTCAGATACGCAGTATTTT. Amino acids: CASSLGTSGSSDTQYF. The V gene is TRBV5-1, the J gene TRBJ2-3; 11 nucleotides agree with TRBD2. The CDR3 contains 16 residues. The V gene end was trimmed by 0 bases and the J gene end by 4 bases; junction bases not matched to a gene: 4. Germline lookup yields CDR1 SGHRS and CDR2 YFSETQ.

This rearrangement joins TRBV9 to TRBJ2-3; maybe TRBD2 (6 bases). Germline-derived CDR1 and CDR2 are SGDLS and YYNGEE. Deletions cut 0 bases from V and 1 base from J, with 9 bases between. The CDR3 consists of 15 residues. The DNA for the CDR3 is TGTGCCAGCAGCGTAGGTTTAGCGGGCACAGATACGCAGTATTTT. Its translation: CASSVGLAGTDTQYF.

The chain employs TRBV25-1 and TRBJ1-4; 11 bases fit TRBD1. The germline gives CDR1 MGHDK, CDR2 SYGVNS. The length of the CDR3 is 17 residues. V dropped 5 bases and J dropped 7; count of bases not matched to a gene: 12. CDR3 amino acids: CASSYQVGDRGSEKLFF. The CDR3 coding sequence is TGTGCCAGCAGTTACCAAGTGGGGGACAGGGGGAGTGAAAAACTGTTTTTT. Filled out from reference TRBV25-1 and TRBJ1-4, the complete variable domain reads EADIYQTPRYLVIGTGKKITLECSQTMGHDKMYWYQQDPGMELHLIHYSYGVNSTEKGDLSSESTVSRIRTEHFPLTLESARPSHTSQYLCASSYQVGDRGSEKLFFGSGTQLSVL.

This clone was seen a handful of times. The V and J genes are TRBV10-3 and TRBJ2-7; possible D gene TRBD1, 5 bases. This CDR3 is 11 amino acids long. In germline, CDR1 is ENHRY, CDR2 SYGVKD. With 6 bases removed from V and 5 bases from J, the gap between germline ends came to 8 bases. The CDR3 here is CAISRDNEQYF. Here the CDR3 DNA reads TGTGCCATCAGCAGGGATAACGAGCAGTACTTC.

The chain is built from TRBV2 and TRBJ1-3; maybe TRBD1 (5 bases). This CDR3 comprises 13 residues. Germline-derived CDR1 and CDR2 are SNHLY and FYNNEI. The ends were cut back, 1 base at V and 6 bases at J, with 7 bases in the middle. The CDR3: CASSEGGANTIYF. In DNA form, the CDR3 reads TGTGCCAGCAGTGAAGGAGGGGCAAACACCATATATTTT.

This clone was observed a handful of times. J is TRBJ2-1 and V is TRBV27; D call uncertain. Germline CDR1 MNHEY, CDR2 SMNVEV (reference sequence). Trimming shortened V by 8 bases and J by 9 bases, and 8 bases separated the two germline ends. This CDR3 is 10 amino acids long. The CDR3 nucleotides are TGTGCCAGCGGAATGAGTGAGCAGTTCTTC. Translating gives CASGMSEQFF.

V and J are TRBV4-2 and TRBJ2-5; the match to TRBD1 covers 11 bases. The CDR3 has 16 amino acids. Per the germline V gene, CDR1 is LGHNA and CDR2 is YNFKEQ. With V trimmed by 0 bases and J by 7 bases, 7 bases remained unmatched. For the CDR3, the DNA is TGTGCCAGCAGCCAAGAGGGACAGGGGGGGTTGGGGACCCAGTACTTC. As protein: CASSQEGQGGLGTQYF.

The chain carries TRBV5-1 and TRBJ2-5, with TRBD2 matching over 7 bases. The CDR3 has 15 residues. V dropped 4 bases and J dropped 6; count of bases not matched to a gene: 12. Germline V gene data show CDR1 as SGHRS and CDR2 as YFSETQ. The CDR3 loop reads CASSPGLGFLKTQYF. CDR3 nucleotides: TGCGCCAGCAGCCCCGGACTAGGCTTTTTAAAGACCCAGTACTTC.

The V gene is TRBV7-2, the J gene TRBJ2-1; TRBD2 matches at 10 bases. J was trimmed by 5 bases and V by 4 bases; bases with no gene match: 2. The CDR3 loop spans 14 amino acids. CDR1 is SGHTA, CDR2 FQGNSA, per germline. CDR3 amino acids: CASSWTSGHNEQFF. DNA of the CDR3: TGTGCCAGCAGCTGGACTAGCGGCCACAATGAGCAGTTCTTC.